One sample yielded the 8 T cell receptor beta chains listed below, sequenced in a study of a mutant IDH1 vaccine in newly diagnosed glioma. The time point is: week 47, end of study. Each dose delivered 300 ug of mutant IDH1 20-mer peptide subcutaneously with imiquimod. The protocol was immunoSEQ multiplex PCR, while the TCRdb copy is restricted to in-frame clones and leaves out a portion. The top ten clones hold about 5.7% of a sample with roughly 86,000 clones, roughly four fifths of them seen once. Antigens of these TCRs are unknown. The sequencing here drew on PBMCs, taken from a glioma patient whose treatment included an IDH1 peptide vaccine. The receptors were gathered from a man between 35 and 55 years old with glioma.

This clone was counted a single time. V usage is TRBV27 and J usage is TRBJ2-7; D unresolved. The V end was cut by 7 bases, the J end by 3 bases, with 22 bases between. The CDR3 covers 16 residues. Germline V gene data show CDR1 as MNHEY and CDR2 as SMNVEV (reference sequence). The CDR3 DNA sequence: TGTGCCAGCACCAACGACCGCCCCGGACGAGTCTACGAGCAGTACTTC. Translation: CASTNDRPGRVYEQYF.

This clone was recorded at least ten times. This chain uses TRBV6-5 with TRBJ2-7, with 7 bases lining up with TRBD1. This CDR3 comprises 14 residues. With V trimmed by 2 bases and J by 7 bases, 8 bases remained unmatched. The germline V gene has CDR1 MNHEY and CDR2 SVGAGI. The CDR3 protein is CASSYAAGGWEQYF. The CDR3 bases are TGTGCCAGCAGTTACGCGGCAGGGGGTTGGGAGCAGTACTTC.

The chain recombines TRBV18 with TRBJ1-1; D possibly corresponds to TRBD1 (5 bases). Germline V gives CDR1 KGHSH, CDR2 LQKENI. V was trimmed by 2 bases and J by 5 bases, leaving 12 bases between them. This CDR3 contains 14 residues. CDR3 loop: CASSPRAGGTEAFF. CDR3 bases: TGTGCCAGCTCACCAAGGGCCGGGGGTACTGAAGCTTTCTTT.

This chain uses TRBV9 with TRBJ2-6; D not certain. Germline V gene lookup returns CDR1 SGDLS and CDR2 YYNGEE. Between the trimmed V and J ends, which lost 2 bases and 4 bases, there was a span of 7 bases. This CDR3 contains 14 residues. CDR3: CASSVTSGANVLTF. The CDR3 region has the DNA TGTGCCAGCAGCGTGACGTCAGGGGCCAACGTCCTGACTTTC.

The chain employs TRBV19 and TRBJ2-7, with 9 bases aligning to TRBD2. There are 14 residues in the CDR3. The junction had 3 bases not matched to a gene; V was cut back by 1 base and J by 5 bases. Germline assignment: CDR1 LNHDA and CDR2 SQIVND (reference sequence). The CDR3 sequence is CASSIGSGSHEQYF. DNA for the CDR3: TGTGCCAGTAGTATAGGTAGCGGGAGCCACGAGCAGTACTTC.

V usage is TRBV21-1 and J usage is TRBJ2-7; the table's D call, TRBD2, was not checked against the DNA. TRBV21-1 is shown as a pseudogene. The CDR3 is 16 residues long. The CDR3 reads CASSKALTLRRYEQYF. The CDR3 nucleotides are TGTGCCAGCAGCAAAGCTTTAACCTTGAGGCGGTACGAGCAGTACTTC.

This clone was observed once. The CDR3 loop is CASSSSGADFPPLHF. The CDR3 DNA is TGCGCCAGCAGCTCTTCCGGGGCGGATTTTCCACCCCTCCACTTT. The rearrangement uses TRBV5-1 and TRBJ1-6, with D possibly matching TRBD1 (5 bases). Between the trimmed V and J ends, which lost 3 bases and 11 bases, there was a span of 18 bases. This CDR3 has 15 residues. The V gene's germline CDR1 is SGHRS and CDR2 YFSETQ.

The chain links TRBV5-8 to TRBJ1-2; 8 bases line up with TRBD1. J gave up 2 bases and V 3 bases, and 3 bases lay outside the gene matches. CDR3 length: 14 residues. Germline lookup yields CDR1 SGHTS and CDR2 YDEGEE. CDR3 protein: CASSSRQGNYGYTF. CDR3 coding DNA: TGTGCCAGCAGCTCGCGACAGGGGAACTATGGCTACACCTTC.